The 22 T cell receptor beta chains in this list originate from one sample, sequenced in a study of shared clonotypes between healthy human individuals (dated by TCRdb to about 2020). Libraries were constructed by the immunoSEQ multiplex PCR assay. The table comes from immuneACCESS by way of TCRdb, which keeps in-frame sequences with V and J called. Part of the clones is missing from these tables; in studies checked, under half for an unresolved V gene and the rest for unknown reasons. Across this sample there are around 700,000 clones, with 60% to 75% seen only once. Around 2% of the sample rests with the top ten. Sequencing was done on a sample of memory CD4+ T cells sorted from blood. The label giving this sample's cell subset or site can be read as: CD45RA-negative fraction. The receptors were sampled from a woman younger than 45 in good health.

This clone was found many times. The chain employs TRBV6-4 and TRBJ1-2, with 7 nucleotides matching TRBD1. This CDR3 spans 16 amino acids. The germline V gene encodes CDR1 MRHNA and CDR2 SNTAGT. Losses at the gene ends were 3 bases for V and 4 bases for J; bases not matched to a gene: 11. The CDR3 here is CASSERGTGARYGYTF. In DNA form, the CDR3 reads TGTGCCAGCAGTGAAAGAGGAACAGGGGCACGCTATGGCTACACCTTC.

The rearrangement uses TRBV7-3 and TRBJ2-1; D remains ambiguous. Between the trimmed V and J ends, which lost 2 bases and 5 bases, there was a span of 7 bases. The CDR3 is made up of 13 amino acids. The germline CDR1 and CDR2 sequences are SGHTA and FQGTGA. The DNA of the CDR3 is TGTGCCAGCAGCTTACACTTTGACAATGAGCAGTTCTTC. Translating it yields CASSLHFDNEQFF.

A remark on this clone: Given a far larger clone just one base away, this is likely a sequencing read error. The chain links TRBV7-9 to TRBJ2-2; D is unresolved. V lost 5 bases to trimming and J lost 9 bases, with 10 bases between them. Germline V gene data show CDR1 as SEHNR and CDR2 as FQNEAQ (reference sequence). The length of the CDR3 is 12 residues. The CDR3 DNA is TGTGCCAGCAGCCGATATACCAGGGAGCTGTTTTTT. Amino acids: CASSRYTRELFF.

This clone appeared a single time. The chain links TRBV7-6 to TRBJ2-1; D is unclear. Trimming removed 1 base at V and 6 bases at J, with 7 bases between. The germline V gene encodes CDR1 SGHVS and CDR2 FNYEAQ. The CDR3 length is 13 residues. The CDR3 bases are TGTGCCAGCAGCTTAGGACCGAGCAATGAGCAGTTCTTC. Translation gives CASSLGPSNEQFF.

With regard to this clone: A much larger clone lies one base from this, so it may be a read error. V gene TRBV5-1 combines with J gene TRBJ1-1; D not resolved. The ends were cut back, 0 bases at V and 1 base at J, with 7 bases in the middle. The CDR3 contains 14 residues. The V gene's germline CDR1 is SGHRS and CDR2 YFSETQ. Here the CDR3 DNA reads TGCGCCAGCAGCTTGGTTTCAGAGAACACTGAAGCTTTCTTT. Its protein product is CASSLVSENTEAFF.

The chain has TRBV18 and TRBJ2-7, with a weak D call TRBD1 (6 bases). Trimming left V 5 bases short and J 6 bases short, with 14 bases between. The CDR3 totals 13 residues. Germline V gene sequence: CDR1 KGHSH, CDR2 LQKENI. CDR3 in DNA: TGTGCCAGCTCAACTACAGGGCAAGGCGAGCAGTACTTC. Its translation: CASSTTGQGEQYF.

The chain recombines TRBV12-5 with TRBJ2-3, with unresolved D. The V gene lost 4 bases and the J gene lost 1 base, with 6 bases spanning the gap. The CDR3 runs to 13 residues. Germline CDR1 and CDR2: LGHNT and FRNRAP. The CDR3 DNA reads TGTGCTAGTGGTTCAGAGGGCACAGATACGCAGTATTTT. It codes for CASGSEGTDTQYF.

V gene TRBV29-1 combines with J gene TRBJ2-4, with unresolved D. Germline V gives CDR1 SQVTM, CDR2 ANQGSEA. V lost 7 bases to trimming and J lost 1 base, with 11 bases between them. CDR3 size: 13 residues. Here the CDR3 reads CSAAPYAKNIQYF. CDR3 DNA sequence: TGCAGCGCTGCCCCATATGCCAAAAACATTCAGTACTTC.

The chain is built from TRBV11-2 and TRBJ1-1; TRBD1 aligns across 8 bases. V gave up 5 bases and J gave up 1 base; unmatched junction bases: 3. This CDR3 comprises 14 residues. CDR1 and CDR2 (germline): SGHAT, FQNNGV. The CDR3 DNA is TGTGCCAGCAGCATGCAGGGGGCGAACACTGAAGCTTTCTTT. The encoded protein is CASSMQGANTEAFF.

On this clone: Other DNA sequences in the same sample also yield this CDR3. This chain uses TRBV6-6 with TRBJ2-5, with TRBD2 matching 11 bases. Germline loops: CDR1 MNHNY, CDR2 SVGAGI (reference sequence). The trim removed 5 bases at V and 2 bases at J, leaving 4 bases unmatched. This CDR3 spans 15 amino acids. The CDR3 nucleotides are TGTGCCAGCAGTCCGGGGACTAGCGGACAAGAGACCCAGTACTTC. Residues: CASSPGTSGQETQYF.

This clone is a singleton in its sample. The chain carries TRBV15 and TRBJ1-4; 7 bases are shared with TRBD1. The CDR3 runs to 15 residues. V shed 3 bases, J shed 8 bases, and the junction held 9 bases outside the gene matches. Germline CDR1 LNHNV, CDR2 YYDKDF (reference sequence). CDR3 sequence reads: CATSRVRQGSEKLFF. The DNA of the CDR3 is TGTGCCACCAGCAGGGTGAGACAGGGTTCCGAAAAACTGTTTTTT.

The gene calls are TRBV5-6 and TRBJ2-1; 8 bases match TRBD2. The ends lost 4 bases at V and 3 bases at J; junction bases unmatched: 9. This CDR3 has 16 amino acids. Germline values: CDR1 SGHDT, CDR2 YYEEEE. The CDR3: CASSTRTSRDYNEQFF. The DNA of the CDR3 is TGTGCCAGCAGCACAAGGACTAGCAGAGACTACAATGAGCAGTTCTTC.

Here the CDR3 reads CASSFGGFKAFF. CDR3 coding DNA: TGTGCCAGCAGTTTCGGGGGATTTAAAGCTTTCTTT. This chain links TRBV28 with TRBJ1-1, with TRBD1 as a possible D gene (5 bases). V gave up 3 bases and J gave up 9 bases, with 11 bases separating them. The CDR3 is 12 residues long. Germline V CDR1 and CDR2: MDHEN, SYDVKM.

This rearrangement joins TRBV5-8 to TRBJ1-3, with D uncertain. Germline-derived CDR1 and CDR2 are SGHTS and YDEGEE. Trimming stripped 4 bases from V and 0 bases from J, with 11 bases between. There are 15 residues in the CDR3. The CDR3 loop is CASSRAGFSGNTIYF. In DNA form, the CDR3 reads TGTGCCAGCAGCCGGGCCGGCTTCTCTGGAAACACCATATATTTT. The entire variable domain, with the rest obtained from reference TRBV5-8 and TRBJ1-3, is as follows: EAGVTQSPTHLIKTRGQQATLRCSPISGHTSVYWYQQALGLGLQFLLWYDEGEERNRGNFPPRFSGRQFPNYSSELNVNALELEDSALYLCASSRAGFSGNTIYFGEGSWLTVV.

This clone was seen once. J is TRBJ2-5 and V is TRBV6-4, with TRBD2 identical over 9 bases. The end of the DNA is better explained by TRBJ2-7, so the J call may be wrong. The CDR3 extends over 15 amino acids. In germline, CDR1 is MRHNA, CDR2 SNTAGT. As DNA, the CDR3 is TGTGCCAGCAGTGACTCTAGCGGGAGCTCCTACGAGCAGTACTTC. The encoded protein is CASSDSSGSSYEQYF.

The chain combines TRBV2 with TRBJ2-7, with no clear D. The CDR3 consists of 12 residues. Germline V lookup: CDR1 SNHLY, CDR2 FYNNEI. V shed 2 bases and J shed 4 bases, with 6 bases lying between them. Here the CDR3 DNA reads TGTGCCAGCAGTGAAAGAAGTTACGAGCAGTACTTC. Translation: CASSERSYEQYF. Complete variable domain (other parts from reference TRBV2 and TRBJ2-7): EPEVTQTPSHQVTQMGQEVILRCVPISNHLYFYWYRQILGQKVEFLVSFYNNEISEKSEIFDDQFSVERPDGSNFTLKIRSTKLEDSAMYFCASSERSYEQYFGPGTRLTVT.

V and J are TRBV25-1 and TRBJ2-3, with TRBD1 matching over 7 bases. This CDR3 contains 17 residues. Germline V CDR1 and CDR2: MGHDK, SYGVNS. Unmatched junction bases numbered 11, after V lost 3 bases and J lost 2 bases. This chain's CDR3 is CASSDSRDRAVTDTQYF. The CDR3 DNA reads TGTGCCAGCAGTGACTCCCGGGACAGAGCTGTCACAGATACGCAGTATTTT.

The table lists this clone with a few counts. The J gene is TRBJ1-1, the V gene TRBV4-2; D is possibly TRBD1 (6 bases). The CDR3 is made up of 15 amino acids. V was shortened by 0 bases and J by 3 bases, with 11 bases between the two germline ends. CDR1 and CDR2 from the germline V gene are LGHNA and YNFKEQ. In DNA form, the CDR3 reads TGTGCCAGCAGCCAAGATCAGGGGAGGGACACTGAAGCTTTCTTT. It translates to CASSQDQGRDTEAFF.

The chain joins TRBV27 to TRBJ1-4; D ambiguous. There are 12 residues in the CDR3. Trimming took off 4 bases at V and 8 bases at J, with 8 bases between the two ends. Germline V CDR1 and CDR2: MNHEY, SMNVEV (reference sequence). CDR3 DNA sequence: TGTGCCAGCAGTTCCGCCTCCGAAAAACTGTTTTTT. Translated, it gives CASSSASEKLFF.

The chain links TRBV7-6 to TRBJ2-2, with D perhaps matching TRBD1 or TRBD2 (5 bases each). CDR1 and CDR2 (germline): SGHVS, FNYEAQ. V gave up 5 bases and J gave up 2 bases, with 21 bases separating them. The CDR3 consists of 18 residues. The CDR3 nucleotides are TGTGCCAGCAGCCTCGGCCCATCCCGGGGCAAAAACACCGGGGAGCTGTTTTTT. Protein sequence: CASSLGPSRGKNTGELFF.

The chain combines TRBV6-1 with TRBJ2-2, with 10 bases aligning to TRBD1. After removal of 8 bases from V and 1 base from J, the junction contained 4 bases not matched to a gene. Germline V lookup: CDR1 MNHNS, CDR2 SASEGT. The CDR3 is 15 residues long. The CDR3 DNA is TGTGCCAGCTGGACAGGGGGGCTGAACACCGGGGAGCTGTTTTTT. Translation: CASWTGGLNTGELFF.

The chain combines TRBV4-2 with TRBJ2-5; 7 bases are a match to TRBD2. V was pared by 0 bases and J by 1 base, with 11 bases of the junction left unmatched. The CDR3 has 18 amino acids. Germline V gene data show CDR1 as LGHNA and CDR2 as YNFKEQ. CDR3 DNA: TGTGCCAGCAGCCAAGATCTCACTAGCGCTGGGGGCCAAGAGACCCAGTACTTC. It translates to CASSQDLTSAGGQETQYF.